Below are 27 T cell receptor beta chains sequenced from a single sample in a study of blood T cells in healthy people across ages. Sample-barcoded 5' priming and a J-beta primer mix drove a second PCR of roughly 7 to 11 cycles. TCRdb reprocessed the 5' RACE reads with MiXCR, giving one entry per CDR3 protein. Of some 930,000 distinct CDR3 sequences in the sample, roughly 29% were seen once. The sample was also linked to a second study, of T cells of mothers and their children.

Sample: blood. The origin of the receptors is a woman in her forties in good health.

CDR3 DNA: TGTGCCAGCAGTTACTCCGGGGCGGCCTCTGGGGCCAACGTCCTGACTTTC. Protein product: CASSYSGAASGANVLTF. The chain links TRBV6-5 to TRBJ2-6; D could derive from TRBD1 or TRBD2 (5 bases each). Germline V lookup: CDR1 MNHEY, CDR2 SVGAGI. Trimming left V 0 bases short and J 0 bases short, with 9 bases between. This CDR3 has 17 residues.

In the case of this clonotype: A much larger clone differs from this one at a single base, so this may be a read error. This chain connects TRBV20-1 to TRBJ2-6, with D perhaps TRBD1 (6 bases). V lost 8 bases, J lost 1 base, and 24 bases lay in between. This CDR3 has 18 amino acids. Germline loops: CDR1 DFQATT, CDR2 SNEGSKA (reference sequence). DNA for the CDR3: TGCAGTACTACACGGCCGGGACAAAAAAAATCTGGGGCCAACGTCCTGACTTTC. Its translation: CSTTRPGQKKSGANVLTF.

The chain couples TRBV12-3 or TRBV12-4 to TRBJ2-3, with 8 bases lining up with TRBD1. Trimming took 4 bases from V and 1 from J; bases not matched to a gene: 4. This CDR3 comprises 15 residues. CDR3 nucleotides: TGTGCCAGCAGTTCTCAGGGGGCGGGCACAGATACGCAGTATTTT. Translated: CASSSQGAGTDTQYF.

The chain is built from TRBV7-2 and TRBJ1-1; TRBD1 matches 10 bases. There are 15 residues in the CDR3. V trimming: 3 bases; J trimming: 5 bases; junction bases outside the gene matches: 6. Germline V lookup: CDR1 SGHTA, CDR2 FQGNSA. CDR3 region: CASSFRTGGPTEAFF. The CDR3 nucleotides are TGTGCCAGCAGCTTTAGGACAGGGGGTCCGACTGAAGCTTTCTTT.

The chain is built from TRBV7-9 and TRBJ2-3; 8 bases agree with TRBD2. CDR3 length: 16 amino acids. Looked up from germline, CDR1 is SEHNR and CDR2 is FQNEAQ (reference sequence). The V and J ends lost 4 bases and 3 bases, in that order; junction bases with no gene match: 9. The CDR3 DNA reads TGTGCCAGCAGCTCCTGGTGGGCGGGAGGTACAGATACGCAGTATTTT. Its protein product is CASSSWWAGGTDTQYF. The variable domain in full, with the rest retrieved from reference TRBV7-9 and TRBJ2-3, is DTGVSQNPRHKITKRGQNVTFRCDPISEHNRLYWYRQTLGQGPEFLTYFQNEAQLEKSRLLSDRFSAERPKGSFSTLEIQRTEQGDSAMYLCASSSWWAGGTDTQYFGPGTRLTVL.

This clonotype showed up many times. The V and J genes are TRBV7-8 and TRBJ2-5; 7 bases align to TRBD2. The V gene's germline CDR1 is SGHVS and CDR2 FQNEAQ. This CDR3 region has 16 residues. After removal of 1 base from V and 1 base from J, the junction contained 6 bases not matched to a gene. CDR3 region: CASSLDPAGFQETQYF. The CDR3 DNA reads as TGTGCCAGCAGCTTAGATCCAGCGGGGTTCCAAGAGACCCAGTACTTC.

This clonotype was counted a few times. The chain combines TRBV27 with TRBJ1-6; TRBD1 aligns across 7 bases. This CDR3 spans 17 amino acids. In germline, CDR1 is MNHEY, CDR2 SMNVEV (reference sequence). V lost 5 bases, J lost 6 bases, and 13 bases stayed unmatched. CDR3 nucleotides: TGTGCCAGCAGTCTGGGGAAGAGACAGGGAATTAATTCACCCCTCCACTTT. Protein: CASSLGKRQGINSPLHF.

The chain links TRBV9 to TRBJ2-3, with D possibly TRBD2 on 6 matching bases. V shed 3 bases and J shed 8 bases, with 13 bases lying between them. Germline V CDR1 and CDR2: SGDLS, YYNGEE. The CDR3 covers 13 residues. The CDR3 here is CASSEGGRGTQYF. CDR3 sequence (DNA): TGTGCCAGCAGCGAGGGCGGGCGGGGTACGCAGTATTTT.

The chain has TRBV28 and TRBJ2-4; D gene unclear. CDR3 length: 13 amino acids. The germline V and J ends were trimmed by 3 bases and 6 bases, with 9 bases remaining between them. Germline V lookup: CDR1 MDHEN, CDR2 SYDVKM. CDR3 sequence (DNA): TGTGCCAGCAGTTTGGGTCGGACAAACATTCAGTACTTC. Translated, it gives CASSLGRTNIQYF.

This clonotype showed up just a few times. The CDR3 DNA reads TGTGCCAGCAGCTTAGTACACAATGAGCAGTTCTTC. Its translation is CASSLVHNEQFF. This chain uses TRBV7-3 with TRBJ2-1, with unresolved D. Per the germline V gene, CDR1 is SGHTA and CDR2 is FQGTGA. The CDR3 length is 12 residues. Trimming stripped 2 bases from V and 5 bases from J, with 4 bases between.

This clonotype came up a few times. The chain combines TRBV10-3 with TRBJ1-1; D unresolved. The CDR3 extends over 14 amino acids. The germline V and J ends were trimmed by 6 bases and 1 base, with 12 bases remaining between them. The V gene's germline CDR1 is ENHRY and CDR2 SYGVKD. The CDR3 here is CAISPRGTNTEAFF. Written as DNA, the CDR3 is TGTGCCATCAGCCCCCGGGGTACGAACACTGAAGCTTTCTTT.

This clonotype turned up a few times. This chain joins TRBV5-1 and TRBJ1-6, with D maybe TRBD1 (5 bases). Germline loops: CDR1 SGHRS, CDR2 YFSETQ. Trimming removed 5 bases from V and 8 bases from J, with 14 bases in between. CDR3 length: 14 residues. The CDR3 reads CASSGTRGDSPLHF. The CDR3 nucleotides read TGCGCCAGCAGTGGGACGCGTGGGGATTCACCCCTCCACTTT.

This clonotype was detected ten times or more. The chain has TRBV4-1 and TRBJ2-1, with TRBD2 matching 7 bases. Germline loops: CDR1 MGHRA, CDR2 YSYEKL. This CDR3 spans 14 amino acids. With V trimmed by 3 bases and J by 7 bases, 6 bases remained unmatched. The CDR3 here is CASSHGRGWNEQFF. The CDR3 coding sequence is TGCGCCAGCAGCCATGGGCGGGGGTGGAATGAGCAGTTCTTC.

Only a few counts were recorded for this clonotype. Here the CDR3 reads CSARTGTGDNSPLHF. DNA for the CDR3: TGCAGTGCTAGAACCGGGACAGGGGATAATTCACCCCTCCACTTT. This chain joins TRBV20-1 and TRBJ1-6; 10 nucleotides align to TRBD1. The CDR3 spans 15 residues. With V trimmed by 2 bases and J by 5 bases, 3 bases remained unmatched. Germline-derived CDR1 and CDR2 are DFQATT and SNEGSKA (reference sequence).

This rearrangement joins TRBV7-2 to TRBJ1-5; the D gene is possibly TRBD1 (6 bases). In germline, CDR1 is SGHTA, CDR2 FQGNSA. Trimming left V 5 bases short and J 6 bases short, with 14 bases between. CDR3 size: 14 residues. The CDR3 protein is CASSREQGGQPQHF. The CDR3 region has the DNA TGTGCCAGCAGCCGCGAACAGGGTGGTCAGCCCCAGCATTTT.

This sequence joins TRBV7-9 and TRBJ1-2; TRBD1 might be the D (5 bases). The germline CDR1 and CDR2 sequences are SEHNR and FQNEAQ (reference sequence). V was cut by 3 bases and J by 7 bases, with 18 bases left in between. The CDR3 is made up of 15 amino acids. This CDR3 reads CASSLDNAGYAGYTF. DNA for the CDR3: TGTGCCAGCAGCTTGGACAATGCGGGTTATGCTGGCTACACCTTC. The whole variable domain, remainder taken from reference TRBV7-9 and TRBJ1-2, is DTGVSQNPRHKITKRGQNVTFRCDPISEHNRLYWYRQTLGQGPEFLTYFQNEAQLEKSRLLSDRFSAERPKGSFSTLEIQRTEQGDSAMYLCASSLDNAGYAGYTFGSGTRLTVV.

There are many counts of this clonotype. This chain joins TRBV20-1 and TRBJ1-5, with 7 positions matching TRBD1. The V gene's germline CDR1 is DFQATT and CDR2 SNEGSKA (reference sequence). This CDR3 has 14 amino acids. The trim removed 6 bases at V and 5 bases at J, leaving 10 bases unmatched. CDR3 in DNA: TGCAGTGCCGAAACAGGGGAGTTCTATCAGCCCCAGCATTTT. Encoded protein: CSAETGEFYQPQHF.

This clonotype was seen many times. The rearrangement links TRBV12-3 or TRBV12-4 to TRBJ2-7; D tentatively reads TRBD1 or TRBD2 (5 bases each). The CDR3 spans 15 residues. Between the trimmed V and J ends, which lost 4 bases and 3 bases, there was a span of 16 bases. The CDR3 DNA sequence: TGTGCCAGCAGTTCGTCAGGGACGGGCCACTACGAGCAGTACTTC. It specifies CASSSSGTGHYEQYF.

This clonotype has a handful of counts. The V call is TRBV4-3, the J call TRBJ1-5, with TRBD1 as a possible D gene (5 bases). Germline lookup yields CDR1 LGHNA and CDR2 YSLEER. This CDR3 is built from 14 residues. The ends were cut back, 4 bases at V and 3 bases at J, with 10 bases in the middle. CDR3: CASSPGQDNQPQHF. For the CDR3, the DNA is TGCGCCAGCAGCCCTGGACAAGACAATCAGCCCCAGCATTTT.

Concerning this clonotype: With a much larger clone just one base away, this may be a read error. Since the CDR3 does not end with the conserved phenylalanine or tryptophan, this likely comes from a read error. The chain joins TRBV5-1 to TRBJ1-4, with D perhaps TRBD1 (5 bases). Trimming shortened V by 0 bases and J by 3 bases, and 15 bases separated the two germline ends. Germline V CDR1 and CDR2: SGHRS, YFSETQ. This CDR3 is 17 amino acids long. Written as DNA, the CDR3 is TGCGCCAGCAGCTTGGGTCACTTTGGGGGTTCTAATGAAAAACTGTTTCTT. Its protein is CASSLGHFGGSNEKLFL.

V is TRBV12-3 or TRBV12-4 and J is TRBJ2-1, with a weak D call TRBD1 (6 bases). CDR3 size: 18 residues. V was cut by 5 bases and J by 7 bases, with 27 bases left in between. CDR3 bases: TGTGCCAGCAGTCCCTTTCGAGTATTGGGGGAGAGGGGGAATGAGCAGTTCTTC. Translated, it gives CASSPFRVLGERGNEQFF.

As DNA, the CDR3 is TGTGCCAGCAGCCCTAGCGGGGCGGGTTTAAATGAGCAGTACTTC. It translates to CASSPSGAGLNEQYF. V and J are TRBV7-3 and TRBJ2-5, with TRBD2 matching over 9 bases. CDR1 is SGHTA, CDR2 FQGTGA, per germline. The junction had 15 bases not matched to a gene; V was cut back by 5 bases and J by 11 bases. The CDR3 loop spans 15 amino acids.

Turning to this clonotype: A junction end diverges from the germline sequence, so it may reflect a read error. This sequence joins TRBV28 and TRBJ2-5; TRBD2 agrees at 15 bases. The J call may not be correct, given that the DNA end is closer to TRBJ2-7. The CDR3 runs to 18 residues. The germline gives CDR1 MDHEN, CDR2 SYDVKM. The chain's CDR3 is CVSSTWGTSGGHSYEQYF. As DNA, the CDR3 is TGTGTCAGCAGTACATGGGGGACTAGCGGGGGGCACTCCTACGAGCAGTACTTC.

The CDR3 region has the DNA TGTGCCAGCAGTTCACCGCCCAGGGGAAGGACCCAGTACTTC. This translates into CASSSPPRGRTQYF. The gene calls are TRBV28 and TRBJ2-4; tentative D call: TRBD1 (6 bases). The DNA end is more similar to TRBJ2-5, so the J call may be wrong. Germline V CDR1 and CDR2: MDHEN, SYDVKM. The CDR3 covers 14 residues.

This clonotype was picked up many times. Compared with germline, one end of the junction differs, possibly owing to a read error. The J gene is TRBJ2-1, the V gene TRBV7-9; D is perhaps TRBD2 (6 bases). Germline loops: CDR1 SEHNR, CDR2 FQNEAQ (reference sequence). The CDR3 has 12 amino acids. The CDR3 DNA follows: TGCGCCAGCAGCGGGCTCCCCAATGAGCAGTTCTTC. This codes for CASSGLPNEQFF.

In its sample, this clonotype was seen a few times. The chain is built from TRBV29-1 and TRBJ2-3; D gene uncertain. CDR3 length equals 17 residues. The V gene lost 2 bases and the J gene lost 1 base, with 19 bases spanning the gap. Germline CDR1 SQVTM, CDR2 ANQGSEA. The CDR3 is CSVEWASPDPGTDTQYF. In nucleotides, the CDR3 is TGCAGCGTTGAATGGGCCAGCCCCGACCCCGGCACAGATACGCAGTATTTT.

Comments on this clonotype: This may arise from a read error, as a much more abundant clone is one base away. The chain employs TRBV5-1 and TRBJ1-2, with a tentative D call TRBD1 (5 bases). CDR1 and CDR2 from the germline V gene are SGHRS and YFSETQ. The CDR3 has 14 amino acids. The CDR3 region is CASRFRDENYGCTF. The CDR3 bases are TGCGCCAGCCGCTTCAGGGATGAGAACTATGGCTGCACCTTC. Complete variable domain (other parts from reference TRBV5-1 and TRBJ1-2): KAGVTQTPRYLIKTRGQQVTLSCSPISGHRSVSWYQQTPGQGLQFLFEYFSETQRNKGNFPGRFSGRQFSNSRSEMNVSTLELGDSALYLCASRFRDENYGCTFGSGTRLTVV.